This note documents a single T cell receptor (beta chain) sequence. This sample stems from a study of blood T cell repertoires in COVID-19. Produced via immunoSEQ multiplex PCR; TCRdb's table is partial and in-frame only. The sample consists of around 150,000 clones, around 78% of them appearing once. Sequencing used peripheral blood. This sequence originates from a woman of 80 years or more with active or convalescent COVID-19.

CDR3: CASAEERGVYNEQFF. Here the CDR3 DNA reads TGCGCCAGCGCGGAGGAGCGGGGGGTCTACAATGAGCAGTTCTTC. V gene TRBV10-1 combines with J gene TRBJ2-1; 9 bases are shared with TRBD2. Germline lookup yields CDR1 WNHNN and CDR2 SYGVQD (reference sequence). The CDR3 consists of 15 residues. The V segment lost 8 bases and the J segment 3 bases; nucleotides outside the gene matches: 8.